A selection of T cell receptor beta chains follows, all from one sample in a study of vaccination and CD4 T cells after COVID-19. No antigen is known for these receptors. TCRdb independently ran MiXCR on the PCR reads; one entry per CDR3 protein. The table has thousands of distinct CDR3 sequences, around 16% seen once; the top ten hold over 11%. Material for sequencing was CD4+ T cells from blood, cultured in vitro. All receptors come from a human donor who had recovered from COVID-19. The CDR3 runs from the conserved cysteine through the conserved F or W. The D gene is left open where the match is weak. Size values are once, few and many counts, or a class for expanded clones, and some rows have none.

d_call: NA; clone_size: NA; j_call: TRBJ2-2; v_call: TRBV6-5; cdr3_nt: TGTGCCAGCAGTTACTCGAGTGACCCGGAGGACCAGAACACCGGGGAGCTGTTTTTT; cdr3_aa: CASSYSSDPEDQNTGELFF
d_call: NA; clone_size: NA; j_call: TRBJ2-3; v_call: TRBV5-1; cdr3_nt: TGCGCCAGCAGCGGGTCCGGCACAGATACGCAGTATTTT; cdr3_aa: CASSGSGTDTQYF
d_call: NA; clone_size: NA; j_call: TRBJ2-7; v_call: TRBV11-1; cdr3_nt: TGTGCCAGCAGCCCGCCGACTTGGAGCTCCTACGAGCAGTACTTC; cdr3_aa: CASSPPTWSSYEQYF
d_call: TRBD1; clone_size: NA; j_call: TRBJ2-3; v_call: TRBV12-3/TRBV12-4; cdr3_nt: TGTGCCAGCAGTTTTCAATCAGGGGGCGTTTCCACAGATACGCAGTATTTT; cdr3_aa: CASSFQSGGVSTDTQYF
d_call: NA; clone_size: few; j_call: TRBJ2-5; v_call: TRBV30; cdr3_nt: TGTGCCTGGAGTGGGATAGAGACCCAGTACTTC; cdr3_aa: CAWSGIETQYF
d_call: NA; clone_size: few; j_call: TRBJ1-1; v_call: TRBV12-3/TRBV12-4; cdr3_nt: TGTGCCAGCAGTTCCTCCTCAACGGGGGGCACTGAAGCTTTCTTT; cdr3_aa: CASSSSSTGGTEAFF
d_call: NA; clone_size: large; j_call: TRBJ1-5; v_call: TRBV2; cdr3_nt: TGTGCCAGCAGAGGCAGGATCTATCAGCCCCAGCATTTT; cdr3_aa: CASRGRIYQPQHF
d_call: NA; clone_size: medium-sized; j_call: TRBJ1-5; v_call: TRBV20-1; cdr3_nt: TGCAGTGCTAGTCAGGGCCCCAATCAGCCCCAGCATTTT; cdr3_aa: CSASQGPNQPQHF
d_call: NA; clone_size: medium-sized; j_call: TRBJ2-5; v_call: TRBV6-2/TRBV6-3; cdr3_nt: TGTGCCAGCAGCCCCGTCGAGGAGACCCAGTACTTC; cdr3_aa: CASSPVEETQYF
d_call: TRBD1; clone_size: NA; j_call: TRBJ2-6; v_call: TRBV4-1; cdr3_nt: TGCGCCAGCAGTCTCCGACAGGGGCCTCCCTCTGGGGCCAACGTCCTGACTTTC; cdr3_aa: CASSLRQGPPSGANVLTF
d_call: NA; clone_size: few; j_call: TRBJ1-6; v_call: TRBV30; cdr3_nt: TGTGCCTGGAGTGCGGCGGGGAAGAGTGACCTCCACTTT; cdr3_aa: CAWSAAGKSDLHF
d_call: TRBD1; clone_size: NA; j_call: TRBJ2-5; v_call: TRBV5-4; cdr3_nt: TGTGCCAGCACCGTGACAGGGGGAGAGACCCAGTACTTC; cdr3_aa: CASTVTGGETQYF
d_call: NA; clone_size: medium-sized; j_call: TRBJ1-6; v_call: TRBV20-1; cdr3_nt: TGCAGTGCTAGAGCGGGGGGTAGCTCCTATAATTCACCCCTCCACTTT; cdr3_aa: CSARAGGSSYNSPLHF
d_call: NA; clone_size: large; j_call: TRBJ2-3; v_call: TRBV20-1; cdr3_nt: TGCAGTGTTCGTCCGGCAAACACAGATACGCAGTATTTT; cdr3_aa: CSVRPANTDTQYF
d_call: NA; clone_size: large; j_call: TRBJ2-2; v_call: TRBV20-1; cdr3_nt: TGCAGTGCTAGTCGTTCAGGGAACACCGGGGAGCTGTTTTTT; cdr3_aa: CSASRSGNTGELFF
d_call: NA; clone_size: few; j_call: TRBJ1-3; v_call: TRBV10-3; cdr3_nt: TGTGCCATCAGTGAGACGAATCGAAACACCATATATTTT; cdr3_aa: CAISETNRNTIYF
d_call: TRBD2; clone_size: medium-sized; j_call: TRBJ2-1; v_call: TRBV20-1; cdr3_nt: TGCAGTGCCCCTACTAGCGGGGGGGCCGGTGAGCAGTTCTTC; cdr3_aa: CSAPTSGGAGEQFF
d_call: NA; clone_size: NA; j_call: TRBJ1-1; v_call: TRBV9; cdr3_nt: TGTGCCAGCAGCCCAGGGGTAGGGATGGAGGGCACTGAAGCTTTCTTT; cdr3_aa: CASSPGVGMEGTEAFF
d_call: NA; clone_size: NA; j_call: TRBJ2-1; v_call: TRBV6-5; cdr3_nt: TGTGCCAGCAGTTCCGCGACTACTCAGGACAAGAATGAGCAGTTCTTC; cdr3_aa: CASSSATTQDKNEQFF
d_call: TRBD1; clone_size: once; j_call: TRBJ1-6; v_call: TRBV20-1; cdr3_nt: TGCAGTGCTAGAGAAGGACAGGGCGCCAATTCACCCCTCCACTTT; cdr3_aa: CSAREGQGANSPLHF
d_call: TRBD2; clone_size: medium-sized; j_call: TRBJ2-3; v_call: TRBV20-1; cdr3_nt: TGCAGTGCTATGGGGACTAGCGGGGCCACAGATACGCAGTATTTT; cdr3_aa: CSAMGTSGATDTQYF
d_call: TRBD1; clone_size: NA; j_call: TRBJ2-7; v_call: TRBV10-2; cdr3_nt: TGCGCCATCGGGACAGGGGGCTCCTACGAGCAGTACTTC; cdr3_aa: CAIGTGGSYEQYF
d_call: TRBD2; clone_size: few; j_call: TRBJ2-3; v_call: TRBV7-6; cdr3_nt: TGTGCCAGCAGCTTAGGACTAGCGGGCACAGATACGCAGTATTTT; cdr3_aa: CASSLGLAGTDTQYF
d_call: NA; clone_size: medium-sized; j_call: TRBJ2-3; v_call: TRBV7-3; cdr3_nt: TGTGCCAGCAGCCTCGGGGACACTCACACAGATACGCAGTATTTT; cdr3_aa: CASSLGDTHTDTQYF
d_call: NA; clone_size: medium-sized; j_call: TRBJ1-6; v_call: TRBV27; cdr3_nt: TGTGCCAGCAGAAGTAGGATTAATTCACCCCTCCACTTT; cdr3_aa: CASRSRINSPLHF
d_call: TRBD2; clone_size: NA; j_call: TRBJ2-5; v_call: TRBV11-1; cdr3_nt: TGTGCCAGCAGCCTAGTCGGACTAGCGGAAGAGACCCAGTACTTC; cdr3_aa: CASSLVGLAEETQYF
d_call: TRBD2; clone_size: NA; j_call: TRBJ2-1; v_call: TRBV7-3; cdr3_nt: TGTGCCAGCAGCTTTGGGACTAGCGCCCATGAGCAGTTCTTC; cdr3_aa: CASSFGTSAHEQFF
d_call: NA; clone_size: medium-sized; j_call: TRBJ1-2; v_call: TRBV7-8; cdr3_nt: TGTGCCAGCAGCTCGACATCTGTCTACACCTTC; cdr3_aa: CASSSTSVYTF
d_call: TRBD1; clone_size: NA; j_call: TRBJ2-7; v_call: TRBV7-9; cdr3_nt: TGTGCCAGCAGCTTACAACAGGGGGAAGAGGAGCAGTACTTC; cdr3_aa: CASSLQQGEEEQYF
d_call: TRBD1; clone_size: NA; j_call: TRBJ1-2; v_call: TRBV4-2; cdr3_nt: TGTGCCAGCAGCCAGAACAGGGGGATGAATGGCTACACCTTC; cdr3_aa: CASSQNRGMNGYTF
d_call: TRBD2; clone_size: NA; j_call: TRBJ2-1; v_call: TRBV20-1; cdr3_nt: TGCAGTGCTGGCCTCACTAGCGGATACAATGAGCAGTTCTTC; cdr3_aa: CSAGLTSGYNEQFF
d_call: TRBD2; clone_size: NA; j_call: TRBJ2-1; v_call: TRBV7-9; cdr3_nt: TGTGCCAGCAGCTTTGGGACTAGCGGAACAAACAATGAGCAGTTCTTC; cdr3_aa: CASSFGTSGTNNEQFF
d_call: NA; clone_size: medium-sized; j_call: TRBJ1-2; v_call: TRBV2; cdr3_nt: TGTGCCAGCAGTGATGACGGTCGAGGGAGGGAGTATGGCTACACCTTC; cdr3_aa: CASSDDGRGREYGYTF
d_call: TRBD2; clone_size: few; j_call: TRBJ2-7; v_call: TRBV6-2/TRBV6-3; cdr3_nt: TGTGCCACCAGACTAGCGGGGGGCTTATACGAGCAGTACTTC; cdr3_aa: CATRLAGGLYEQYF
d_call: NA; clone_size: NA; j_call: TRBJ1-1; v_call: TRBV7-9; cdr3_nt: TGTGCCAGCAGCGCACCTACAGAGGGGACCACTGAAGCTTTCTTT; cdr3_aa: CASSAPTEGTTEAFF
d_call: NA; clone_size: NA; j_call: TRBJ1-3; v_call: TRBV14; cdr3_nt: TGTGCCAGCAGCCCCATCGCACGGGGGACCTACCTAGACACCATATATTTT; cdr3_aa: CASSPIARGTYLDTIYF
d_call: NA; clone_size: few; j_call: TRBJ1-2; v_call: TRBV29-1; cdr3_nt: TGCAGCGTTGACGAACAGGGAGGAGGCACCTTC; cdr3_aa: CSVDEQGGGTF
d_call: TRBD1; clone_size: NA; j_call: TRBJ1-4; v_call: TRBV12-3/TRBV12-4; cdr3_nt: TGTGCCAGCAGTCCCGGACAGGCCCGCGGTGAAAAACTGTTTTTT; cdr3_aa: CASSPGQARGEKLFF
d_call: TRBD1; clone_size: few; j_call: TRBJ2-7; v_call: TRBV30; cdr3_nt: TGTGCCTGGAGCGACAGGGGCTTTGACGAGCAGTACTTC; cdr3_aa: CAWSDRGFDEQYF
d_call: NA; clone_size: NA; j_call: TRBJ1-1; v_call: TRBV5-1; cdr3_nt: TGCGCCAGCAGTCATATAATGGGCGACGGCACTGAAGCTTTCTTT; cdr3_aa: CASSHIMGDGTEAFF
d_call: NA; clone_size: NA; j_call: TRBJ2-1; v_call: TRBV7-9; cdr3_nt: TGTGCCAGCAGCCTGGACAGCCTTAACCCCTACAATGAGCAGTTCTTC; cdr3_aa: CASSLDSLNPYNEQFF
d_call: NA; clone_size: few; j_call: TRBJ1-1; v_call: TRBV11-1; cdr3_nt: TGTGCCAGCAGTTACGGAGAAACTGAAGCTTTCTTT; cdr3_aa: CASSYGETEAFF
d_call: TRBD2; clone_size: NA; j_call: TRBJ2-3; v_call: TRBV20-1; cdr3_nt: TGCAGTGTAGCGGGGGGGCAGGCAGATACGCAGTATTTT; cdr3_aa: CSVAGGQADTQYF
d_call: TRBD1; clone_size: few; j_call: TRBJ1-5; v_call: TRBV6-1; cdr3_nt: TGTGCCAGCAGTGGCCGGGACAGTAATCAGCCCCAGCATTTT; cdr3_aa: CASSGRDSNQPQHF
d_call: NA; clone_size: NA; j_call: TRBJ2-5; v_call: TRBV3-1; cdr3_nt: TGTGCCAGCACCTTTGGGAGCCCCTACGTGGGGTCTCGAGAGACCCAGTACTTC; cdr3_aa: CASTFGSPYVGSRETQYF
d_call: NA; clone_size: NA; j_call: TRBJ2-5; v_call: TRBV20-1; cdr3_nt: TGCAGTGCTAGTGGGGGGTTAGGCAAAGAGACCCAGTACTTC; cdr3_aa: CSASGGLGKETQYF
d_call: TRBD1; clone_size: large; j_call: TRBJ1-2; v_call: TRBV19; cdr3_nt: TGTGCCACCTCGGACAGGGGGCTTTCTAACTATGGCTACACCTTC; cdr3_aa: CATSDRGLSNYGYTF
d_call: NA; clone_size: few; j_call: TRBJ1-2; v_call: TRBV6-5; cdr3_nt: TGTGCCAGCAGTTCCACCGGAGGACCTTCTAACTATGGCTACACCTTC; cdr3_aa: CASSSTGGPSNYGYTF
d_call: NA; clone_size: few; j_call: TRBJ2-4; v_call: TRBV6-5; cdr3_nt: TGTGCCAGCAGTTACTGGGTCGGATTCCAAAACATTCAGTACTTC; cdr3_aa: CASSYWVGFQNIQYF
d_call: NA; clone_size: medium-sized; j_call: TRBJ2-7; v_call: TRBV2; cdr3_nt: TGTGCCAGCAGAGAGACAGGCGAGCAGTACTTC; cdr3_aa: CASRETGEQYF
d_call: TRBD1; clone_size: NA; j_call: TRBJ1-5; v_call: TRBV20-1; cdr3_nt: TGCAGTGCTAGAGATTCAGGCAGGGGGGTTCAGCCCCAGCATTTT; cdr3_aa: CSARDSGRGVQPQHF
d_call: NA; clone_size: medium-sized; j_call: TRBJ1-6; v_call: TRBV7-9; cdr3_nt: TGTGCCAGCAGCCTGGGAAACTATAATTCACCCCTCCACTTT; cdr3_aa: CASSLGNYNSPLHF